This is a list of T cell receptor beta chains from one sample in a study of CD8 T cells in ankylosing spondylitis. TCRdb passed the 5' RACE reads through MiXCR, listing each CDR3 protein once. Of roughly 180,000 distinct CDR3 sequences in the sample, roughly 10% were seen once. The specimen sequenced was blood, either unsorted or a sorted T cell fraction (not recorded which). The receptors were sampled from a female donor with ankylosing spondylitis or in good health (not recorded which). The CDR3 runs from the conserved cysteine through the conserved F or W.

V,CDR3
TRBV3-1,CASSQEKQVYYGYTF
TRBV9,CASSSGTSNEQYF
TRBV6-5,CASSYGSTTDTQYF
TRBV9,CASSVVALANEQFF
TRBV5-1,CASSSWTGTKTEAFF
TRBV7-9,CASSPLSSYEQYF
TRBV7-2,CASSLVGGDYYEQYF
TRBV20-1,CSARGLDFNEQFF
TRBV6-1,CASSPGLARTDTQYF
TRBV15,CATSRERNQPQHF
TRBV6-6,CASSYKETQYF
TRBV7-9,CASSATGTGVYNEQFF
TRBV20-1,CSALTGAIEQYF
TRBV28,CASTLGGLPKNIQYF
TRBV5-1,CASSFGYSYEQYF
TRBV7-9,CASSETGLNTEAFF
TRBV4-3,CASSQGTMNTEAFF
TRBV20-1,CSAILLGEQFF
TRBV12-3/TRBV12-4,CASSFGTGGGYEQYF
TRBV4-3,CASSPYRGSYEQYF
TRBV28,CASSRPSSGEDTQYF
TRBV9,CASSPLAGSSYNEQFF
TRBV15,CATSSGKGYEQFF
TRBV20-1,CSAESGRALYEQYF
TRBV13,CASSLASSNEQYF
TRBV12-3/TRBV12-4,CASSSPGAENTGELFF
TRBV7-6,CASSLGGGGPYNEQFF
TRBV9,CASSAPDNQETQYF
TRBV4-3,CASSQGKTEAFF
TRBV7-8,CASSLGGGIGTEAFF
TRBV2,CASRQGTNTEAFF
TRBV30,CAWSGPDTAYEQYF
TRBV12-3/TRBV12-4,CASSSGGGAGGELFF
TRBV6-5,CASSYQGAADTQYF
TRBV20-1,CSAQYDADTQYF
TRBV7-9,CASELAGEVDTQYF
TRBV24-1,CATSIGAGIHEQYF
TRBV4-1,CASSQAPVTYNEQFF
TRBV5-1,CASSLGSGKNEQYF
TRBV7-9,CASRTGATDTQYF
TRBV12-3/TRBV12-4,CASSSRPRERSQETQYF
TRBV6-2/TRBV6-3,CASSGFLAEEHSYEQYF
TRBV10-3,CAIGSGASNTGELFF
TRBV7-8,CASSLGGEGSSTEAFF
TRBV12-3/TRBV12-4,CASSFFLGQGPDTQYF
TRBV6-1,CASSLWDHPLGNEKLFF
TRBV6-2/TRBV6-3,CASSRTGIPEAFF